The 20 T cell receptor beta chains reported below all come from one sample, sequenced in a study of patients and donors after allogeneic stem cell transplantation. From the RT-PCR reads, TCRdb called clonotypes with MiXCR, one entry per CDR3 protein. The sample consists of about 160,000 distinct CDR3 sequences, approximately 24% of them appearing once. Input material: blood, either unsorted or a sorted T cell fraction (not recorded which). These receptor sequences come from a human donor who was either an allogeneic HSCT recipient or a stem cell or donor lymphocyte infusion donor (not recorded which). It is not recorded whose cells these are; they may come from a transplant donor.

This clonotype was detected once. The V gene is TRBV7-2, the J gene TRBJ1-2; D is ambiguous. Germline loops: CDR1 SGHTA, CDR2 FQGNSA. V shed 5 bases and J shed 4 bases, with 11 bases lying between them. The CDR3 extends over 13 amino acids. CDR3 DNA sequence: TGTGCCAGCAGCCGTGGGCCTTCCTATGGCTACACCTTC. It encodes CASSRGPSYGYTF.

The V gene is TRBV11-3, the J gene TRBJ2-2; 10 bases align to TRBD2. CDR1 and CDR2 from the germline V gene are SGHNT and YENEEA. V trimming: 0 bases; J trimming: 2 bases; junction bases outside the gene matches: 9. The CDR3 totals 19 residues. As DNA, the CDR3 is TGTGCCAGCAGCTTAGATTTAAGGCTAGCGGGAGACAACACCGGGGAGCTGTTTTTT. It translates to CASSLDLRLAGDNTGELFF.

The chain couples TRBV27 to TRBJ2-7; 7 bases are shared with TRBD2. Unmatched junction bases numbered 12, after V lost 1 base and J lost 3 bases. Germline V lookup: CDR1 MNHEY, CDR2 SMNVEV (reference sequence). This CDR3 is built from 17 residues. CDR3 amino acids: CASSLFGAPGLNYEQYF. CDR3 nucleotides: TGTGCCAGCAGTTTATTCGGAGCCCCGGGACTAAACTACGAGCAGTACTTC.

Ten or more counts support this clonotype. V is TRBV7-9 and J is TRBJ1-2; 8 bases line up with TRBD1. After removal of 5 bases from V and 0 bases from J, the junction contained 5 bases not matched to a gene. Germline lookup yields CDR1 SEHNR and CDR2 FQNEAQ (reference sequence). This CDR3 has 15 amino acids. The DNA for the CDR3 is TGTGCCAGCAGCCTGGGGACAGGAACTAACTATGGCTACACCTTC. Translating it yields CASSLGTGTNYGYTF.

In DNA, the CDR3 is TGTGCCAGCAGCTTAGGGACATTTCTCGGGGAGCTGTTTTTT. Amino acids: CASSLGTFLGELFF. This rearrangement joins TRBV7-9 to TRBJ2-2; D may be TRBD1 (5 bases). The V gene's germline CDR1 is SEHNR and CDR2 FQNEAQ (reference sequence). CDR3 size: 14 residues. V lost 1 base and J 7 bases, leaving 10 bases between the germline ends.

The V call is TRBV20-1, the J call TRBJ2-1; tentative D call: TRBD2 (7 bases). The V end lost 0 bases, the J end lost 6 bases, and 15 bases lay between the germline ends. Germline V gene lookup returns CDR1 DFQATT and CDR2 SNEGSKA (reference sequence). This CDR3 has 15 amino acids. The CDR3 bases are TGCAGTGCTAGAGATGGGGGGGCCCTAGGCAATGAGCAGTTCTTC. Protein: CSARDGGALGNEQFF.

The chain employs TRBV20-1 and TRBJ1-4, with 9 bases that match TRBD1. The V gene's germline CDR1 is DFQATT and CDR2 SNEGSKA (reference sequence). Trimming took 4 bases from V and 7 from J; bases not matched to a gene: 4. The CDR3 has 13 amino acids. DNA for the CDR3: TGCAGTGCTACGACAGGGGGAGGTGAAAAACTGTTTTTT. Translation: CSATTGGGEKLFF.

This clonotype appeared a few times. This chain connects TRBV20-1 to TRBJ1-1; no reliable D call. The CDR3 is 12 residues long. The germline V and J ends were trimmed by 6 bases and 1 base, with 9 bases remaining between them. Germline V CDR1 and CDR2: DFQATT, SNEGSKA (reference sequence). For the CDR3, the DNA is TGCAGTGCAAGACCCGAGAACACTGAAGCTTTCTTT. It translates to CSARPENTEAFF.

This clonotype was counted only a few times. V and J are TRBV5-1 and TRBJ2-1, with 9 bases identical to TRBD1. The CDR3 is 18 amino acids. Germline V gives CDR1 SGHRS, CDR2 YFSETQ. The V segment lost 4 bases and the J segment 4 bases; nucleotides outside the gene matches: 15. CDR3 in amino acids: CASSPGTGRLGGYNEQFF. CDR3 coding DNA: TGCGCCAGCAGCCCAGGGACAGGGAGACTAGGGGGGTACAATGAGCAGTTCTTC.

The chain carries TRBV14 and TRBJ2-2; 7 bases line up with TRBD1. CDR1 is SGHDN, CDR2 FVKESK, per germline. The J segment lost 0 bases and the V segment lost 5 bases, leaving 9 bases of the junction unmatched. CDR3 length: 17 amino acids. The CDR3 loop is CASSDNRQGTNTGELFF. CDR3 coding DNA: TGTGCCAGCAGCGACAATCGACAGGGAACGAACACCGGGGAGCTGTTTTTT.

V and J are TRBV4-2 and TRBJ2-5; D is possibly TRBD1 (6 bases). The V gene's germline CDR1 is LGHNA and CDR2 YNFKEQ. This CDR3 comprises 14 residues. V gave up 4 bases and J gave up 1 base, with 10 bases separating them. The CDR3 spells CASSPQTGQETQYF. CDR3 bases: TGTGCCAGCAGCCCGCAGACAGGCCAAGAGACCCAGTACTTC.

This clonotype was recorded many times. The chain combines TRBV12-3 or TRBV12-4 with TRBJ1-1; D might be TRBD1 (5 bases). The germline V and J ends were trimmed by 6 bases and 0 bases, with 14 bases remaining between them. The CDR3 is made up of 15 amino acids. CDR3 DNA: TGTGCCAGCAGCCAAATGGGGGGGATGAACACTGAAGCTTTCTTT. Its translation: CASSQMGGMNTEAFF.

This clonotype was seen a handful of times. The chain couples TRBV7-9 to TRBJ2-1; 12 nucleotides agree with TRBD2. This CDR3 has 16 residues. Germline assignment: CDR1 SEHNR and CDR2 FQNEAQ (reference sequence). Trimming cost V 6 bases and J 1 base; bases outside gene matches: 4. CDR3 region: CASSLTSGRSYNEQFF. The DNA for the CDR3 is TGTGCCAGCAGTCTTACTAGCGGGAGGTCCTACAATGAGCAGTTCTTC.

The CDR3 sequence is CASSFNRALGEQFF. CDR3 DNA sequence: TGTGCCAGCAGTTTCAACAGGGCACTGGGTGAGCAGTTCTTC. This chain connects TRBV12-3 or TRBV12-4 to TRBJ2-1; tentative D call: TRBD1 (6 bases). The CDR3 runs to 14 residues. V was pared by 3 bases and J by 9 bases, with 15 bases between.

This clonotype was observed a handful of times. The genes are TRBV5-1 and TRBJ1-2; D is possibly TRBD1 (6 bases). Germline assignment: CDR1 SGHRS and CDR2 YFSETQ. The CDR3 is 15 amino acids. V lost 4 bases to trimming and J lost 6 bases, with 19 bases between them. The CDR3, as DNA: TGCGCCAGCAGCCCTACCGGGACACAATATAATGGCTACACCTTC. Amino acid sequence: CASSPTGTQYNGYTF.

Only a few counts were recorded for this clonotype. J is TRBJ1-1 and V is TRBV4-1; a weak D match, TRBD1 (5 bases). CDR1 is MGHRA, CDR2 YSYEKL, per germline. The V end lost 0 bases, the J end lost 4 bases, and 9 bases lay between the germline ends. The length of the CDR3 is 14 residues. The CDR3 nucleotides read TGCGCCAGCAGCCAAGAAGGGGTTTTCACTGAAGCTTTCTTT. Encoded protein: CASSQEGVFTEAFF.

This clonotype was observed a few times. This sequence joins TRBV5-1 and TRBJ1-1, with D hard to call. Trimming took off 0 bases at V and 11 bases at J, with 11 bases between the two ends. Germline CDR1 and CDR2: SGHRS and YFSETQ. CDR3 length: 12 amino acids. In DNA form, the CDR3 reads TGCGCCAGCAGCTTGGATGAGGGTGCCGCTTTCTTT. This translates into CASSLDEGAAFF.

This clonotype occurred a few times. One end of the junction does not line up with germline, which may come from a read error. CDR3 sequence: CASTLVGDEQFF. CDR3 sequence (DNA): TGTGCCAGCACCTTAGTGGGTGATGAGCAGTTCTTC. This chain connects TRBV7-9 to TRBJ2-1; D ambiguous. CDR3 length: 12 residues. CDR1 SEHNR and CDR2 FQNEAQ come from the germline V gene (reference sequence).

This rearrangement joins TRBV29-1 to TRBJ2-1; D is perhaps TRBD1 (6 bases). V was shortened by 7 bases and J by 5 bases, with 18 bases between the two germline ends. The CDR3 contains 14 residues. Per germline, CDR1 SQVTM and CDR2 ANQGSEA. The CDR3 is CSAPPRGSNNEQFF. CDR3 nucleotides: TGCAGCGCCCCCCCCAGGGGCAGTAACAATGAGCAGTTCTTC.

The chain couples TRBV7-6 to TRBJ2-4; the D gene is possibly TRBD1 (5 bases). The CDR3 is 15 residues long. Trimming removed 1 base from V and 4 bases from J, with 11 bases in between. Looked up from germline, CDR1 is SGHVS and CDR2 is FNYEAQ. Here the CDR3 DNA reads TGTGCCAGCAGCTTAGGTCAGGGTTGGAAAAACATTCAGTACTTC. Its translation: CASSLGQGWKNIQYF. Complete variable domain (other parts from reference TRBV7-6 and TRBJ2-4): GAGVSQSPRYKVTKRGQDVALRCDPISGHVSLYWYRQALGQGPEFLTYFNYEAQQDKSGLPNDRFSAERPEGSISTLTIQRTEQRDSAMYRCASSLGQGWKNIQYFGAGTRLSVL.